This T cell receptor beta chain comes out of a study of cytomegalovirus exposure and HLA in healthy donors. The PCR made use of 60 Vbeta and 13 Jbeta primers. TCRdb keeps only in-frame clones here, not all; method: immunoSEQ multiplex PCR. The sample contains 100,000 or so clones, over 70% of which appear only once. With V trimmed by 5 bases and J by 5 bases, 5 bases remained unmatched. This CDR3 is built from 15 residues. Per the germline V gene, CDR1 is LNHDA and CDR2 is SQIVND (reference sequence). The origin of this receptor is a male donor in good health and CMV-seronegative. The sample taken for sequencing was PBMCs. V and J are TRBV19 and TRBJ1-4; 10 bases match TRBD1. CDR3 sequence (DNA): TGTGCCAGTAGTTTTCGACAGGGGGCGAATGAAAAACTGTTTTTT. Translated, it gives CASSFRQGANEKLFF.